This TCR beta chain comes out of a study of T-cell reconstitution after alpha-beta-depleted transplantation in children. Study-wide results and caveats: After one year, T-cell counts and TCRbeta diversity mostly came from new T cells.

Library preparation (for TCRbeta) was performed with unique molecular identifiers. TCRdb analysed the PCR reads with MiXCR anew, one entry per CDR3 protein. The data show 610,000 or so distinct CDR3 sequences, roughly 27% seen once. This CDR3 spans 14 amino acids. V was clipped by 2 bases and J by 7 bases, with 15 bases between them. A remark on this clonotype: No antigen is known for it.

The TCR comes from a boy in the first two years of life with Wiskott-Aldrich syndrome, due to receive a stem cell transplant. The V and J genes are TRBV12-3 or TRBV12-4 and TRBJ2-7, with D possibly being TRBD2 (5 bases). This specimen was PBMCs, taken before TCRalphabeta/CD19-depleted stem cell transplant. The CDR3 spells CASSLRAAVGEQYF. CDR3 nucleotides: TGTGCCAGCAGTTTACGGGCAGCGGTGGGGGAGCAGTACTTC.